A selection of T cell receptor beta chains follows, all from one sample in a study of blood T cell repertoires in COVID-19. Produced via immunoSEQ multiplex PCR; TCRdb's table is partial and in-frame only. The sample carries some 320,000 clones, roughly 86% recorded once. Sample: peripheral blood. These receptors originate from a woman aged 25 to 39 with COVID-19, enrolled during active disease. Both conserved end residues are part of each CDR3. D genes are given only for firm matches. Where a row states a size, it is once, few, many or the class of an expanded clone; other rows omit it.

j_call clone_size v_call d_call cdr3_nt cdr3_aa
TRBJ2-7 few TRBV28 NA TGTGCCAGCAGGGGGAGCGACTCCTACGAGCAGTACTTC CASRGSDSYEQYF
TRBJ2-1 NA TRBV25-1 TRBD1 TGTGCCAGCAAGACAGGGGAGTATGAGCAGTTCTTC CASKTGEYEQFF
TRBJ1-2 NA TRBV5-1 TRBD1 TGCGCCAGCAGCTTGGCACAGGGGGCTAACTATGGCTACACCTTC CASSLAQGANYGYTF
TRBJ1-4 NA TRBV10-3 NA TGTGCCATCGGAGGGGATCTACCTTGGGAACTGTTTTTT CAIGGDLPWELFF
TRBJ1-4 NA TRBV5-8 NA TGTGCCAGCAGCTCGTTCGCCCCGACAGCAACTAATGAAAAACTGTTTTTT CASSSFAPTATNEKLFF
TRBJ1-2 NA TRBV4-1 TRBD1 TGCGCCAGCAGCCAACCCCGGACAGGGCCTCATGGCTACACCTTC CASSQPRTGPHGYTF
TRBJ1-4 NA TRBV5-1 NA TGCGCCAGCAGCTTGGTCGGGGGTTATTGGGAAAAACTGTTTTTT CASSLVGGYWEKLFF
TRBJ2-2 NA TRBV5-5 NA TGTGCCAGCAGCTTGGAACTCCCCTCGGGGGAGCTGTTTTTT CASSLELPSGELFF
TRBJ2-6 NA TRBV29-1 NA TGCAGCGTTGAGTTTCACTCTGGGGCCAACGTCCTGACTTTC CSVEFHSGANVLTF
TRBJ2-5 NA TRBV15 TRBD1 TGTGCCACCAGCAGAGCAGCGACAGGGGGTGAGACCCAGTACTTC CATSRAATGGETQYF
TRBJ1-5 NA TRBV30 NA TGTGCCTGGAGTGTCTTGGGCAGAAATCAGCCCCAGCATTTT CAWSVLGRNQPQHF
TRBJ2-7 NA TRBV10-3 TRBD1 TGTGCCATCCTCTCGGGACAGGGGAACTACGAGCAGTACTTC CAILSGQGNYEQYF
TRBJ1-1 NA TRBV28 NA TGTGCCAGCATCACTGCCACTGAAGCTTTCTTT CASITATEAFF
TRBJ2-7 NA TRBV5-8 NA TGTGCCAGCAGCCCCGTTGGAGGGGAGCGGGAGCAGTACTTC CASSPVGGEREQYF
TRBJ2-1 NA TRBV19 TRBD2 TGTGCCAGTAGTCCACTAGCGGATCCCTACAATGAGCAGTTCTTC CASSPLADPYNEQFF
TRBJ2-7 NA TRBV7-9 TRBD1 TGTGCCAGCAGCTTAGAGGCTTGGCAGGGGGAGTACTTC CASSLEAWQGEYF
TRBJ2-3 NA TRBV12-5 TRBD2 TGTGGAAGTCGGCTAGCGGGGGGCGGGACAGATACGCAGTATTTT CGSRLAGGGTDTQYF
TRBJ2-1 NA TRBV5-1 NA TGCGCCAGCAGCTTGGAGATGGGCCCAAGCTCCTACAATGAGCAGTTCTTC CASSLEMGPSSYNEQFF
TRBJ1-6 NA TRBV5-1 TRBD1 TGCGCCAGCAGCACCTCGACAGGGGTTGGCTCACCCCTCCACTTT CASSTSTGVGSPLHF
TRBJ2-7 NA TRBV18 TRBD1 TGTGCCAGCTCACCACCAGCCGGACAGGGGTACGAGCAGTACTTC CASSPPAGQGYEQYF
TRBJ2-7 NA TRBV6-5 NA TGTGCCAGCAGCCTCCGGAGCAGCTCCTACGAGCAGTACTTC CASSLRSSSYEQYF
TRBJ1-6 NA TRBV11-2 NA TGTGCCAGCAGCTTAGATAGGGCAGGGGCGGGTTCACCCCTCCACTTT CASSLDRAGAGSPLHF
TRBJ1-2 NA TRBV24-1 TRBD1 TGTGCCACCAGTGACTCCAAGACAGGGGGCTATTCCCCTAACTATGGCTACACCTTC CATSDSKTGGYSPNYGYTF
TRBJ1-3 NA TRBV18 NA TGTGCCAGCTCACCACGACAGAGCTCTGGAAACACCATATATTTT CASSPRQSSGNTIYF
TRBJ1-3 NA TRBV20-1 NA TGCAGTGCAAAGGACGGGGACACCATATATTTT CSAKDGDTIYF
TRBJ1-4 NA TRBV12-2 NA TGTGCAAGTCGCTTAGTCCACACGACAGCGCCTAATGAAAAACTGTTTTTT CASRLVHTTAPNEKLFF
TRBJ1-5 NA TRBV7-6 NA TGTGCCAGCAGCTTCGGACAGCCATATAGCAATCAGCCCCAGCATTTT CASSFGQPYSNQPQHF
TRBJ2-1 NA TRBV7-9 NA TGTGCCAGCAGCTTAGCGTGGGCGAACAATGAGCAGTTCTTC CASSLAWANNEQFF
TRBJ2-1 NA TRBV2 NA TGTGCCAGCAGTGGAACGGACGGACAATACAATGAGCAGTTCTTC CASSGTDGQYNEQFF
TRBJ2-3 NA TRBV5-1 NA TGCGCCAGCAGCTTGATGGGACAAACCACAGATACGCAGTATTTT CASSLMGQTTDTQYF
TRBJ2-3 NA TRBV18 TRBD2 TGTGCCAGCTCCTCGGCGGGAGCCCGTCGAGATACGCAGTATTTT CASSSAGARRDTQYF
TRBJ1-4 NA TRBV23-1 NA TGCGCCAGCAGTCAATCGGGGGGGAGGGAACCTAATGAAAAACTGTTTTTT CASSQSGGREPNEKLFF
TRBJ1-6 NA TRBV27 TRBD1 TGTGCCAGCAGTCACAGGGTAAGGGGGCATTCACCCCTCCACTTT CASSHRVRGHSPLHF
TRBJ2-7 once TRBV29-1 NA TGCAGCGTTACTGACTCCAGCCCCTCCTACGAGCAGTACTTC CSVTDSSPSYEQYF
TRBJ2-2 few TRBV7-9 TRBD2 TGTGCCAGCAGCTTTGGCGGGGGAACCGGGGAGCTGTTTTTT CASSFGGGTGELFF
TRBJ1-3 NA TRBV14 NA TGTGCCAGCAGCACGCAGGGAAACACCATATATTTT CASSTQGNTIYF
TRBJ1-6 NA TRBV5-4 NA TGTGCCAGCAGCTTCGAGCCCTATAATTCACCCCTCCACTTT CASSFEPYNSPLHF
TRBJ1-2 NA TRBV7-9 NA TGTGCCAGCAGCAAGACAGACAACTATGGCTACACCTTC CASSKTDNYGYTF
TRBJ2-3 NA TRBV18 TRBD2 TGTGCCAGCTCACCCCGCGCGGGAGCGGGCAGCGGGGATTTCACAGATACGCAGTATTTT CASSPRAGAGSGDFTDTQYF
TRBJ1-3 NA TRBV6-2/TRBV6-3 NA TGTGCCAGCAGTTTATCAGGGCCAAGCTCTGGAAACACCATATATTTT CASSLSGPSSGNTIYF
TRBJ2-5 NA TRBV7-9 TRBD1 TGTGCCAGCAGCTTAGTAGGGACAGGGGTTAGGGAGACCCAGTACTTC CASSLVGTGVRETQYF
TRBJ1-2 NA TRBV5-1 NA TGCGCCAGCAGCTTGGGTGGGGCTCTCAGTGGCTACACCTTC CASSLGGALSGYTF
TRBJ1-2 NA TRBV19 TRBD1 TGTGCCAGTCAAACAGGGGGTAATACGGACTATGGCTACACCTTC CASQTGGNTDYGYTF
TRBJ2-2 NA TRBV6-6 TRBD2 TGTGCCAGCAGTCACCTCCATAGCGGGGGCTCGAACACCGGGGAGCTGTTTTTT CASSHLHSGGSNTGELFF
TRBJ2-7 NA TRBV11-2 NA TGTGCCAGCAGCCCCCTTACGAGGTACGAGCAGTACTTC CASSPLTRYEQYF
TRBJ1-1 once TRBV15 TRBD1 TGTGCCACCAGCAGAGATTTACGGACAGGGGGGCCAGTAAGGGTTTTCACTGAAGCTTTCTTT CATSRDLRTGGPVRVFTEAFF
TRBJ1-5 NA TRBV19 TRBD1 TGTGCCAGTAGTACAACAGGGGGGTACGTACAGCCCCAGCATTTT CASSTTGGYVQPQHF
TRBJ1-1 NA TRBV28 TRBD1 TGTGCGGGACAGGGTTTGAACACTGAAGCTTTCTTT CAGQGLNTEAFF
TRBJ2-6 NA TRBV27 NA TGTGCCAGCAGTGCACAGAGCTCTGGGGCCAACGTCCTGACTTTC CASSAQSSGANVLTF
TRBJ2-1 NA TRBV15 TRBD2 TGTGCCACCAGCAGCGGGGGGGCCATTTCCTACAATGAGCAGTTCTTC CATSSGGAISYNEQFF
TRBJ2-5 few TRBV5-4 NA TGTGCCAGCAGCGTGGTCCTGGGGGGGACCCAGTACTTC CASSVVLGGTQYF
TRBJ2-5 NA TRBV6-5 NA TGTGCCAGCCATCCGAGGGTCGGAGAGACCCAGTACTTC CASHPRVGETQYF
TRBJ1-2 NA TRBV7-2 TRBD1 TGTGCCAGCAGCTTTCGACAGGGTGCCTATGGCTACACCTTC CASSFRQGAYGYTF
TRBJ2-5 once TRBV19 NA TGTGCCAGTAGACGGGGGACCCTACAAGAGACCCAGTACTTC CASRRGTLQETQYF
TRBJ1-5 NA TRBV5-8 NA TGTGCCAGCAGCTTGACGAGAGGTAGCAATCAGCCCCAGCATTTT CASSLTRGSNQPQHF